This T cell receptor beta chain was documented in a study of blood T cell repertoires in COVID-19. As for the study in general: The United States, Italy and Spain supplied acute and convalescent COVID-19 samples. T cells, B-cell-depleted T cells, or PBMCs provided the cDNA or gDNA that served as material.

V was clipped by 1 base and J by 11 bases; unmatched bases: 20. From germline, CDR1 is SGHVS and CDR2 FQNEAQ. The CDR3 runs 17 residues. In the authors' methods: Reference gene primers were amplified, and this amplification served to estimate nucleated cell counts. Generated by immunoSEQ multiplex PCR, the TCRdb table keeps only in-frame clones and is missing some. V, J and clone size derive from that table, while D and trimming were established from the DNA sequence. This table holds roughly 120,000 clones, about 85% found once. In this sample, this clone turned up once. The rearrangement joins TRBV7-8 to TRBJ2-7; 7 positions agree with TRBD1. The specimen was peripheral blood. This sequence was found in a human donor in a cohort sampled during active COVID-19. Here the CDR3 reads CASSLGALTGTATMEYF. The CDR3 DNA reads as TGTGCCAGCAGCTTAGGTGCCCTTACCGGGACAGCCACGATGGAGTACTTC.